The clone carrying this T cell receptor beta chain was detected many times. The library targeted TCRbeta and was prepared with unique molecular identifiers. MiXCR, run by TCRdb on the PCR reads, gives a single entry per CDR3 protein. Here the sample spans around 340,000 distinct CDR3 sequences, 13% being singletons. This sample is drawn from a study of T-cell reconstitution after alpha-beta-depleted transplantation in children. The CDR3 has 13 residues. V was shortened by 0 bases and J by 1 base, with 6 bases between the two germline ends. CDR1 is DFQATT, CDR2 SNEGSKA, per germline (reference sequence).

The source is a human donor who donated a stem cell graft to a child with Fanconi anemia. The starting material was PBMCs, obtained from the stem cell graft. The V call is TRBV20-1, the J call TRBJ1-2; no reliable D call. The CDR3 reads CSAREEVNYGYTF. CDR3 nucleotides: TGCAGTGCTAGAGAAGAAGTTAACTATGGCTACACCTTC.